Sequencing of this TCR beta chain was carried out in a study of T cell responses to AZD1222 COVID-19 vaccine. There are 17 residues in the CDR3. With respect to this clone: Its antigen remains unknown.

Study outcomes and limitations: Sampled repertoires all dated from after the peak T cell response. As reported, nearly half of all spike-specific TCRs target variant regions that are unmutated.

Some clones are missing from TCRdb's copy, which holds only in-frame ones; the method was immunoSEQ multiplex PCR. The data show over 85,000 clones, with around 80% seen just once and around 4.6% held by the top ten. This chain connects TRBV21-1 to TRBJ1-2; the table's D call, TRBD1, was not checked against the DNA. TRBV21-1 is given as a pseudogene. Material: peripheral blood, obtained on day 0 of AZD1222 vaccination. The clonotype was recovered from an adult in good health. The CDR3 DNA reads TGTGCCAGCAGCAAAAGGGGACAGGGGCGACACAACTATGGCTACACCTTC. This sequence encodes CASSKRGQGRHNYGYTF.